This T cell receptor (beta chain) is from a study of T cell repertoires in cytomegalovirus infection. Turning to the study itself: Indicated by public TCR beta signatures were CMV infection and matching HLA type. Study-wide results and limits: The response measured ex vivo was dominated by TCR beta clonotypes (HLA-C-restricted and CMV-specific). CMV carriers having the relevant HLA were flagged by cumulative public TCR beta family frequency.

The J segment lost 0 bases and the V segment lost 3 bases, leaving 3 bases of the junction unmatched. Germline assignment: CDR1 SGDLS and CDR2 YYNGEE. This CDR3 region has 16 residues. TCRdb processed the reads anew with MiXCR; each CDR3 protein has one entry. The sample yields 450,000 to 600,000 distinct CDR3 sequences, 42% seen once. Comments on this clonotype: Its antigen is not known.

This sequence originates from a human donor in good health (CMV status not recorded). Some clones in this sample may be carry-over from other donors' samples. Sequencing used cultured PBMCs, obtained from culture after CMV antigen stimulation. This chain joins TRBV9 and TRBJ2-3; 11 bases agree with TRBD2. CDR3 coding DNA: TGTGCCAGCAGCGCAGGGACTAGCGGTAGCACAGATACGCAGTATTTT. Encoded protein: CASSAGTSGSTDTQYF.